The clone carrying this T cell receptor beta chain was detected a few times. What it recognizes is unknown. Sample time point: newly diagnosed GD, antithyroid drugs for less than 3 months. With RNA extracted from PBMCs as input, the TCR library was made. From each patient, roughly 9 milliliters of peripheral blood was drawn and collected into an EDTA anticoagulant tube. These data originate in a study of regulatory T cells in long-lasting Graves disease. To make TCR beta libraries, researchers used iRepertoire HTBI primers and Arm-PCR of CDR3 regions. One entry per CDR3 protein results from TCRdb running MiXCR on the multiplex PCR reads. The sample records about 220,000 distinct CDR3 sequences, approximately 19% being singletons. Study results and limitations: Graves' patients with persistent disease showed TCR diversity lower than patients newly diagnosed.

The same sample was also used in a study of T cells in Graves' hyperthyroidism and ophthalmopathy.

Sequences were derived from peripheral blood mononuclear cells (PBMCs), sampled at new diagnosis, from a patient treated with antithyroid drugs. The sequence came from a woman in her twenties or thirties with Graves disease.

The CDR3 DNA reads as TGTGCCAGCAGCTACAAAGAACAGGGGGCCGCTGCGGAAGCTTTCTTT. Translation gives CASSYKEQGAAAEAFF. The genes are TRBV5-8 and TRBJ1-1; the match to TRBD1 covers 9 bases. The CDR3 runs to 16 residues. Per germline, CDR1 SGHTS and CDR2 YDEGEE. Losses at the gene ends were 3 bases for V and 8 bases for J; bases not matched to a gene: 14.